These 12 T cell receptor beta chains were sequenced from one sample in a study of blood T cell repertoires in COVID-19 (dated by TCRdb to about 2020). Receptor amplification or capture employed the immunoSEQ multiplex PCR assay. TCRdb limited this immuneACCESS table to in-frame rearrangements with V and J called. A share of clones is missing; checked studies link under half to unresolved V genes, and the rest is unexplained. In all, the sample holds 150,000 to 200,000 clones, and about four fifths of those were seen once. The ten largest make up 7.5% of the sample. Sequenced input: PBMCs or T cells enriched from blood (not recorded which). The source is a man aged 40-50 years who had recovered from COVID-19.

This chain uses TRBV19 with TRBJ1-4; 7 bases are a match to TRBD1. The CDR3 consists of 15 residues. V gave up 3 bases and J gave up 7 bases; unmatched junction bases: 8. The germline CDR1 and CDR2 sequences are LNHDA and SQIVND (reference sequence). The CDR3 region has the DNA TGTGCCAGTAGTATCCTGCCGACAGGGCGTGAAAAACTGTTTTTT. Translated, it gives CASSILPTGREKLFF. Full variable domain (rest looked up from reference TRBV19 and TRBJ1-4): DGGITQSPKYLFRKEGQNVTLSCEQNLNHDAMYWYRQDPGQGLRLIYYSQIVNDFQKGDIAEGYSVSREKKESFPLTVTSAQKNPTAFYLCASSILPTGREKLFFGSGTQLSVL.

The V gene is TRBV6-5, the J gene TRBJ1-3; D is ambiguous. Germline assignment: CDR1 MNHEY and CDR2 SVGAGI. This CDR3 spans 16 amino acids. The V gene lost 3 bases and the J gene lost 1 base, with 13 bases spanning the gap. CDR3 coding DNA: TGTGCCAGCAGTTATGGTGGAGGGCGGTCTGGAAACACCATATATTTT. Protein sequence: CASSYGGGRSGNTIYF.

V is TRBV5-1 and J is TRBJ2-5, with 8 bases identical to TRBD1. This CDR3 region has 18 residues. The ends lost 4 bases at V and 4 bases at J; junction bases unmatched: 18. CDR1 is SGHRS and CDR2 is YFSETQ in the germline V gene. The CDR3 nucleotides are TGCGCCAGCAGCCCAAGACCCCCCCAGGGGGCGTATTCAGAGACCCAGTACTTC. Protein sequence: CASSPRPPQGAYSETQYF.

The J gene is TRBJ2-5, the V gene TRBV5-3, with TRBD2 matching over 9 bases. TRBV5-3 is classed as an ORF, of uncertain function. The CDR3 covers 18 residues. The J segment lost 5 bases and the V segment lost 0 bases, leaving 14 bases of the junction unmatched. CDR3 sequence reads: CARSLVERGEEPAETQYF. The CDR3 DNA sequence: TGTGCCAGAAGCTTGGTAGAGCGGGGGGAAGAGCCCGCGGAGACCCAGTACTTC.

V and J are TRBV4-1 and TRBJ2-1, with 7 bases fitting TRBD2. The V segment lost 1 base and the J segment 4 bases; nucleotides outside the gene matches: 4. The V gene's germline CDR1 is MGHRA and CDR2 YSYEKL. The CDR3 length is 15 residues. CDR3 loop: CASSQVGLVYNEQFF. CDR3 nucleotides: TGCGCCAGCAGCCAAGTTGGACTAGTATACAATGAGCAGTTCTTC.

The sample holds one count of this clone. The CDR3 protein is CASSYSILAVNTEAFF. The DNA for the CDR3 is TGTGCCAGCAGTTACTCGATACTTGCCGTGAACACTGAAGCTTTCTTT. This chain connects TRBV6-5 to TRBJ1-1; D call uncertain. V lost 0 bases and J 0 bases, leaving 11 bases between the germline ends. The CDR3 runs to 16 residues. CDR1 is MNHEY and CDR2 is SVGAGI in the germline V gene.

The chain couples TRBV30 to TRBJ2-5, with 14 bases identical to TRBD2. The CDR3 length is 16 residues. With 2 bases clipped from V and 1 base from J, the junction kept 3 bases outside the gene matches. Germline CDR1 reads GTSNPN; CDR2 reads SVGIG (reference sequence). CDR3 DNA: TGTGCCTGGAGTCAGGGACTAGCGGGGGTCCAAGAGACCCAGTACTTC. It codes for CAWSQGLAGVQETQYF.

This chain uses TRBV6-2 or TRBV6-3 with TRBJ1-4; TRBD1 is a possible D gene (6 bases). The V gene lost 5 bases and the J gene lost 11 bases, with 15 bases spanning the gap. CDR3 length: 13 amino acids. CDR1 and CDR2 from the germline V gene are MNHEY and SVGEGT. CDR3 sequence (DNA): TGTGCCAGCAGTAACAGGGATCATGGGAAACTGTTTTTT. It encodes CASSNRDHGKLFF.

CDR3 in DNA: TGTGCCAGCAATAGCGGGGGGCTCTACGGGGAGACCCAGTACTTC. It specifies CASNSGGLYGETQYF. The chain couples TRBV2 to TRBJ2-5; TRBD2 aligns across 10 bases. V was clipped by 7 bases and J by 5 bases; unmatched bases: 10. The CDR3 covers 15 residues. The V gene's germline CDR1 is SNHLY and CDR2 FYNNEI.

The chain carries TRBV5-4 and TRBJ2-5; 8 positions match TRBD2. Germline lookup yields CDR1 SGHNT and CDR2 YYREEE (reference sequence). The V gene end was trimmed by 1 base and the J gene end by 2 bases; junction bases not matched to a gene: 13. CDR3 length: 18 amino acids. The CDR3 DNA reads TGTGCCAGCAGCTTGAGGTACGGGGGGGGACCCCTACAAGAGACCCAGTACTTC. Translated, it gives CASSLRYGGGPLQETQYF.

The chain couples TRBV7-2 to TRBJ1-6; D is possibly TRBD1 (5 bases). CDR1 and CDR2 (germline): SGHTA, FQGNSA. The CDR3 totals 12 residues. V was pared by 5 bases and J by 14 bases, with 13 bases between. In nucleotides, the CDR3 is TGTGCCAGCAGCCGGGACTTATTTGCCCTCCACTTT. This encodes CASSRDLFALHF.

This clone was observed a few times. CDR3 amino acids: CASSDPRGRVTEAFF. For the CDR3, the DNA is TGTGCCAGCAGTGACCCGCGGGGTCGAGTCACTGAAGCTTTCTTT. The gene calls are TRBV2 and TRBJ1-1; no clear D. Germline V gene data show CDR1 as SNHLY and CDR2 as FYNNEI. Trimming took off 3 bases at V and 4 bases at J, with 15 bases between the two ends. The CDR3 has 15 residues.